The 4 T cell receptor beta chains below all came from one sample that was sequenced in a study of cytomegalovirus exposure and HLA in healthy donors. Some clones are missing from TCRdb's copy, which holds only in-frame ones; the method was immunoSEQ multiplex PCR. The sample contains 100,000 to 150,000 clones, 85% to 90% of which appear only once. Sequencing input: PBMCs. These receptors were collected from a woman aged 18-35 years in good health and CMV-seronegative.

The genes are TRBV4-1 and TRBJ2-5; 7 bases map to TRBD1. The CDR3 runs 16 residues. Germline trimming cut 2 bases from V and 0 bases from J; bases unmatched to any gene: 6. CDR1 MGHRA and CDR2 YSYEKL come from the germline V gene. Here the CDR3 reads CASSQTYRGYQETQYF. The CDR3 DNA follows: TGCGCCAGCAGCCAAACGTACAGGGGCTACCAAGAGACCCAGTACTTC.

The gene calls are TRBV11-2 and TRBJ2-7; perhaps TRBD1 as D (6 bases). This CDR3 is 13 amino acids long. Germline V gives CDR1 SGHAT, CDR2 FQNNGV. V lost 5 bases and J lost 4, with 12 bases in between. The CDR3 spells CASSPETGYEQYF. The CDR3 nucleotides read TGTGCCAGCAGCCCTGAGACAGGTTACGAGCAGTACTTC. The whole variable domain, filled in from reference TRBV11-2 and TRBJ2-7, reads EAGVAQSPRYKIIEKRQSVAFWCNPISGHATLYWYQQILGQGPKLLIQFQNNGVVDDSQLPKDRFSAERLKGVDSTLKIQPAKLEDSAVYLCASSPETGYEQYFGPGTRLTVT.

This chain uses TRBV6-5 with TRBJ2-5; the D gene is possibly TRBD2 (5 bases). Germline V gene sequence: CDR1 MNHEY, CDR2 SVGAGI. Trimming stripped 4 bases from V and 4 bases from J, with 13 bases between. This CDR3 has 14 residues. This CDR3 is CASSSPSMGETQYF. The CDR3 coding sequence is TGTGCCAGCAGTTCACCTAGCATGGGAGAGACCCAGTACTTC.

CDR3 amino acids: CASSSEPTGSYNEQFF. CDR3 nucleotides: TGCGCCAGCAGCTCGGAACCGACAGGGTCCTACAATGAGCAGTTCTTC. The rearrangement joins TRBV5-1 to TRBJ2-1, with 7 bases aligning to TRBD1. Germline values: CDR1 SGHRS, CDR2 YFSETQ. V was clipped by 3 bases and J by 1 base; unmatched bases: 7. This CDR3 is 16 amino acids long.